This T cell receptor (beta chain) is from a study of cytomegalovirus exposure and HLA in healthy donors. The study's findings and limits: Analyzed later, association rates of TCRs varied across HLA loci, with DRB1 most and HLA-C fewest.

CDR3 length: 16 amino acids. Trimming took 7 bases from V and 9 from J; bases not matched to a gene: 16. Germline-derived CDR1 and CDR2 are SNHLY and FYNNEI. The PCR ran on 60 Vbeta and 13 Jbeta primers. Data came from immunoSEQ multiplex PCR; TCRdb stores just in-frame clones and leaves some out. The sample yields 100,000 to 150,000 clones, 60% to 80% seen once. This clone was observed a single time. Its antigen is still unknown. The receptor was isolated from a woman aged 45-65 years in good health and CMV-seronegative. The specimen was PBMCs. This chain links TRBV2 with TRBJ2-1; 9 nucleotides line up with TRBD2. Here the CDR3 DNA reads TGTGCCAGCACGGAGCGGTTGGTTCTAGCGGGAAGTGAGCAGTTCTTC. Amino acid sequence: CASTERLVLAGSEQFF. The variable domain in full, completed from reference TRBV2 and TRBJ2-1, reads EPEVTQTPSHQVTQMGQEVILRCVPISNHLYFYWYRQILGQKVEFLVSFYNNEISEKSEIFDDQFSVERPDGSNFTLKIRSTKLEDSAMYFCASTERLVLAGSEQFFGPGTRLTVL.